This T cell receptor beta chain is drawn from a study of OX40 agonist ivuxolimab in advanced cancers. On the study more broadly: Antecedent anti-PD-1, anti-PD-L1 or anti-CTLA-4 therapy was permissible, with roughly 36% having received some.

This clone is a singleton in its sample. Antigen specificity is unknown. General study points: At 0.1 to 3.0 mg/kg, CD4+ and CD8+ blood T cells expanded clonally by week 6.

A history of autoimmune disease or systemic immunosuppression excluded patients. Blood got drawn at baseline, again on cycle 4 day 1, and then on cycle 7 day 1. Here immunoSEQ multiplex PCR was the method, and the copy in TCRdb shows in-frame clones only, minus some. This sample has fewer than 45,000 clones, with 88% found just once. This CDR3 spans 15 amino acids. Germline trimming cut 7 bases from V and 1 base from J; bases unmatched to any gene: 9. CDR1 and CDR2 from the germline V gene are LNHNV and YYDKDF (reference sequence). The specimen was CD4+ or CD8+ T cells sorted from blood, collected in a trial of the OX40 agonist ivuxolimab. This TCR was recovered from an adult with an advanced solid tumor such as melanoma, head and neck, liver or kidney cancer. The chain joins TRBV15 to TRBJ2-5, with 7 bases lining up with TRBD2. This CDR3 is CATTSGGQIQETQYF. In DNA form, the CDR3 reads TGTGCCACCACTTCGGGAGGTCAGATCCAAGAGACCCAGTACTTC.